These 9 T cell receptor beta chains originate from one sample sequenced in a study of CD8 T cells in acute hepatitis C reinfection. Clones were read by immunoSEQ multiplex PCR, and TCRdb kept only the in-frame ones, dropping some. The sample has approximately 41,000 clones, approximately 87% seen once. Regarding time point: naive CD8 control sorted from an acute-time-point sample. The material sequenced was naive CD8+ T cells from PBMCs. The receptors were sampled from a man younger than 40 with chronic hepatitis C.

This clone was seen only once. The rearrangement uses TRBV5-4 and TRBJ2-2; 12 bases line up with TRBD2. The CDR3 contains 16 residues. V was clipped by 0 bases and J by 9 bases; unmatched bases: 6. CDR1 and CDR2 (germline): SGHNT, YYREEE (reference sequence). The CDR3 nucleotides read TGTGCCAGCAGCTTGGCCCTCCTAGCGGGAGGGCGGGAGCTGTTTTTT. Its translation is CASSLALLAGGRELFF.

The chain is built from TRBV7-9 and TRBJ2-7; no clear D. The ends were cut back, 5 bases at V and 3 bases at J, with 5 bases in the middle. Germline-derived CDR1 and CDR2 are SEHNR and FQNEAQ (reference sequence). The CDR3 is 11 amino acids. DNA for the CDR3: TGTGCCAGCAGCCCTGGCTACGAGCAGTACTTC. Amino acid sequence: CASSPGYEQYF.

The rearrangement uses TRBV21-1 and TRBJ2-1; the listed D gene, TRBD2, was not tested against the DNA. TRBV21-1 constitutes a pseudogene. The CDR3 is 16 residues long. CDR3 coding DNA: TGTGCCAGCAGCACATCGACGACGGAGGTCTACAATGAGCAGTTCTTC. Protein product: CASSTSTTEVYNEQFF.

This CDR3 reads CASSYTAGGGEQYF. CDR3 nucleotides: TGTGCCAGCAGTTACACAGCGGGAGGGGGGGAGCAGTACTTC. The chain joins TRBV6-5 to TRBJ2-7; 10 positions agree with TRBD2. Germline CDR1 reads MNHEY; CDR2 reads SVGAGI. The junction had 5 bases not matched to a gene; V was cut back by 2 bases and J by 7 bases. CDR3 length: 14 residues.

This chain connects TRBV7-9 to TRBJ1-2; D gene ambiguous. Trimming removed 4 bases from V and 5 bases from J, with 14 bases in between. The length of the CDR3 is 14 residues. Germline values: CDR1 SEHNR, CDR2 FQNEAQ (reference sequence). CDR3 in DNA: TGTGCCAGCAGCTCCGGAACGACGAATTATGGCTACACCTTC. Translation gives CASSSGTTNYGYTF.

This chain uses TRBV27 with TRBJ2-5; 7 nucleotides align to TRBD2. Germline CDR1 reads MNHEY; CDR2 reads SMNVEV (reference sequence). After removal of 5 bases from V and 5 bases from J, the junction contained 14 bases not matched to a gene. CDR3 length equals 16 residues. CDR3 coding DNA: TGTGCCAGCAGTACCCAACTAGCGACGGATGGGGAGACCCAGTACTTC. This gives the protein CASSTQLATDGETQYF.

V and J are TRBV9 and TRBJ2-3; D call uncertain. The V end was cut by 1 base, the J end by 4 bases, with 13 bases between. The CDR3 is 15 amino acids. Germline CDR1 and CDR2: SGDLS and YYNGEE. The CDR3 DNA follows: TGTGCCAGCAGCGTACCCGGCGATGTTCCAGATACGCAGTATTTT. Translation: CASSVPGDVPDTQYF.

The genes are TRBV7-9 and TRBJ2-7; tentative D call: TRBD1 (6 bases). Looked up from germline, CDR1 is SEHNR and CDR2 is FQNEAQ (reference sequence). The length of the CDR3 is 14 residues. V was pared by 5 bases and J by 0 bases, with 11 bases between. The CDR3 nucleotides are TGTGCCAGCAGCATCGGGACACTCTCCTACGAGCAGTACTTC. It codes for CASSIGTLSYEQYF.

This clone was found a few times. The chain employs TRBV4-3 and TRBJ1-1; D might be TRBD1 (5 bases). The CDR3 has 15 residues. Germline V gives CDR1 LGHNA, CDR2 YSLEER. Trimming cost V 4 bases and J 5 bases, with 17 bases left between them. CDR3 bases: TGCGCCAGCAGCCCCACGGTCGGTGGGGGAACTGAAGCTTTCTTT. This translates into CASSPTVGGGTEAFF.